These 5 T cell receptor beta chains share one sample of origin, sequenced in a study of tumor-infiltrating lymphocytes in primary liver carcinoma. The investigators made TCR beta cDNA from around 540 ng total RNA, using a constant-region primer. For TCR beta, libraries were produced by three nested multiplex PCR rounds using slightly modified ARM-PCR. The study ran its first two PCR rounds for around 10 cycles each, using TRBV1-TRBV30 forward primers and a C-beta reverse primer. Each CDR3 protein is one row after TCRdb ran MiXCR on the multiplex PCR reads. The sample yields fewer than 250,000 distinct CDR3 sequences, 65% seen once. The blood RNA (from unsorted whole blood) was obtained, and germline DNA was also extracted. Specimen: peripheral blood. The receptors were sampled from a woman in her sixties or seventies with primary liver carcinoma and hepatitis B virus infection.

Details on this clonotype: A much larger clone differs from this one at a single base, so this may be a read error. The rearrangement links TRBV6-5 to TRBJ1-2; D not resolved. Germline CDR1 MNHEY, CDR2 SVGAGI. The CDR3 extends over 13 amino acids. The V end lost 5 bases, the J end lost 2 bases, and 9 bases lay between the germline ends. The CDR3 loop reads CASSAVGNYGYTF. DNA of the CDR3: TGTGCCAGCAGTGCGGTCGGGAACTATGGCTACACCTTC.

As regards this clonotype: An end of the junction does not agree with germline; a read error may underlie this. This chain uses TRBV11-2 with TRBJ2-3, with D maybe TRBD1 (6 bases). The CDR3 consists of 15 residues. Germline-derived CDR1 and CDR2 are SGHAT and FQNNGV. The CDR3: CASSRNWTGTDTQYF. The CDR3 nucleotides read TGCGCCAGCAGCCGCAATTGGACAGGCACAGATACGCAGTATTTT.

The table lists this clonotype with a count of one. A read error is possible here, since a much larger clone lies one base away. The chain is built from TRBV10-3 and TRBJ2-5; either TRBD1 or TRBD2 may fit D (6 bases each). The CDR3 runs 12 residues. CDR1 is ENHRY, CDR2 SYGVKD, per germline. CDR3 loop: CVISGGGETQYF. The CDR3 nucleotides are TGTGTCATCAGTGGAGGGGGAGAGACCCAGTACTTC.

This clonotype was seen only once. The J gene is TRBJ2-3, the V gene TRBV5-8; possibly TRBD2 for D (6 bases). V gave up 1 base and J gave up 3 bases, with 15 bases separating them. In germline, CDR1 is SGHTS, CDR2 YDEGEE. The CDR3 has 16 amino acids. In DNA, the CDR3 is TGTGCCAGCAGCTTGAGACTAGTGGGAGAGACAGATACGCAGTATTTT. This gives the protein CASSLRLVGETDTQYF. The entire variable domain, with the rest obtained from reference TRBV5-8 and TRBJ2-3, is as follows: EAGVTQSPTHLIKTRGQQATLRCSPISGHTSVYWYQQALGLGLQFLLWYDEGEERNRGNFPPRFSGRQFPNYSSELNVNALELEDSALYLCASSLRLVGETDTQYFGPGTRLTVL.

This clonotype was found a few times. A read error is possible here, since a much larger clone lies one base away. V is TRBV12-3 or TRBV12-4 and J is TRBJ2-1; a possible D gene is TRBD2 (5 bases). The CDR3 sequence is 13 residues long. CDR3 in amino acids: CANSLARASFKFF. The DNA for the CDR3 is TGTGCCAACAGTTTAGCGAGGGCTAGCTTTAAGTTCTTC.